The source of this T cell receptor (beta chain) is a study of monozygotic twins with inflammatory bowel disease. Study outcomes and limitations: IBD patients had lower TCRbeta diversity (inverse Simpson) than healthy co-twins.

As concerns this clonotype: Its antigen is unidentified.

In germline, CDR1 is SEHNR, CDR2 FQNEAQ (reference sequence). The CDR3 runs 15 residues. Someone took an approximately 2.5 ml blood sample from each of the donors. Each of the TCR libraries took approximately 3.5 ug of total RNA. TCRdb re-analyzed the 5' RACE reads; it lists each CDR3 protein once, without DNA. The table for this sample gives about 150,000 distinct CDR3 sequences. The sequence came from a human donor with ulcerative colitis or Crohn's disease, or a healthy co-twin of an affected twin (not recorded which). The chain carries TRBV7-9 and TRBJ2-5; TCRdb picks TRBD1, but there is no DNA to check that call. The sequenced sample was blood. The CDR3 spells CASSFPRQGGETQYF.